This T cell receptor (beta chain) was identified during a study of CD8 T cells in Susac syndrome. cDNA came from approximately 0.5 to 1 ug RNA primed by random hexamers. A single record per CDR3 protein comes from TCRdb applying MiXCR to the immunoSEQ multiplex PCR reads. The sample contains 50,000 to 55,000 distinct CDR3 sequences, around 95% of which appear only once. The material sequenced was CD8+ T cells from PBMCs. The TCR was taken from a human donor with Susac syndrome.

The CDR3 coding sequence is TGTGCCAGCAGTCCCGGACAGGGAGGCACCGGGGAGCTGTTTTTT. Translating gives CASSPGQGGTGELFF. The V call is TRBV27, the J call TRBJ2-2, with TRBD1 matching 8 bases. V lost 5 bases, J lost 4 bases, and 6 bases stayed unmatched. Germline V lookup: CDR1 MNHEY, CDR2 SMNVEV (reference sequence). The length of the CDR3 is 15 residues.